This T cell receptor (beta chain) was sequenced in a study of blood T cell repertoires in COVID-19. As for the study in general: COVID-19 samples collected from the United States, Italy and Spain covered acute and convalescent phases. Sources were T cells, B-cell-depleted T cells, or PBMCs; the material itself was cDNA or gDNA.

Looked up from germline, CDR1 is MNHEY and CDR2 is SMNVEV (reference sequence). This CDR3 region has 15 residues. The junction had 12 bases not matched to a gene; V was cut back by 5 bases and J by 6 bases. The authors' processing: Reference gene primers were amplified, and this amplification served to estimate nucleated cell counts. Profiling relied on immunoSEQ multiplex PCR, and the TCRdb table lists in-frame clones only, not all of them. V and J calls and clone size come straight from that table; D and trimming were deduced from the DNA. In the table there are 68,000 or so clones, around 83% of which are singletons.

Source material: peripheral blood. The chain couples TRBV27 to TRBJ1-1; 7 bases match TRBD1. This clonotype was sampled from a man aged 50 to 59 with acute or convalescent COVID-19. The CDR3 spells CASSVTSGGWPEAFF. The CDR3 DNA follows: TGTGCCAGCAGTGTTACCTCAGGGGGATGGCCTGAAGCTTTCTTT.